Described below is a single T cell receptor beta chain sequence and its context. This sample was included in a study of blood T cell repertoires in COVID-19. In the original analysis: Amplification of reference gene primers was used by the study to estimate nucleated cell counts. Produced via immunoSEQ multiplex PCR; TCRdb's table is partial and in-frame only. Clone size and V and J calls were adopted from that table, with D and trimming inferred from the DNA. The sample holds over 130,000 clones, around 78% seen once. Per the germline V gene, CDR1 is LNHDA and CDR2 is SQIVND (reference sequence). The CDR3 runs 14 residues. With V trimmed by 5 bases and J by 3 bases, 3 bases remained unmatched.

V usage is TRBV19 and J usage is TRBJ1-3; 8 bases map to TRBD1. This receptor was identified in a woman at least 80 years old with active or convalescent COVID-19. Sequences were obtained from peripheral blood. The CDR3 loop reads CASSQGADGNTIYF. DNA for the CDR3: TGTGCCAGTAGTCAGGGGGCGGATGGAAACACCATATATTTT.